The entry below describes one TCR beta chain. The antigen is undetermined. Each PCR replicate from the sorted subsets contained about 200 ng DNA, which is about 31,000 T cell genomes. In the authors' methods: For the immunoSEQ data, sequences were junction-only without quality scores, so filtering differed. Sequenced by immunoSEQ multiplex PCR; TCRdb stores in-frame clones only, minus some. The DNA gave D and trimming, while V, J and clone size come from that table. The sample lists some 2,100,000 clones, about 94% occurring once. The data were obtained in a study of shared clonotypes between healthy human individuals. Study outcomes and limitations: The represented genetic and exposure-history diversity was limited by the small number of donors. Tissues were not sampled, only blood, and their repertoires likely differ.

The junction had 9 bases not matched to a gene; V was cut back by 5 bases and J by 0 bases. Germline loops: CDR1 WSHSY, CDR2 SAAADI. The CDR3 is 18 residues long. The rearrangement joins TRBV10-2 to TRBJ2-1; 11 bases are shared with TRBD2. Material: naive CD4+ T cells sorted from blood. Subset defined: CD45RA+ positively selected. The TCR was taken from a man aged 18-30 years in good health. CDR3 amino acids: CASSSLGLADPSYNEQFF. As DNA, the CDR3 is TGCGCCAGCAGTTCCCTGGGACTAGCGGATCCCTCCTACAATGAGCAGTTCTTC.